The 28 T cell receptor beta chains in this list originate from one sample, sequenced in a study of response to subunit inactivated influenza vaccine. Each CDR3 protein gets one entry after TCRdb re-called the RT-PCR reads with MiXCR. The repertoire consists of around 790,000 distinct CDR3 sequences, with 21% occurring once and the leading ten covering more than 8.5%. The input for sequencing was PBMCs from blood, taken about 5 days after vaccination. The receptors originated from a man aged 50 to 59 who received an inactivated influenza vaccine.

V and J are TRBV5-1 and TRBJ1-1, with a possible D match to TRBD1 (5 bases). The CDR3 totals 15 residues. Deletions cut 3 bases from V and 3 bases from J, with 15 bases between. Germline-derived CDR1 and CDR2 are SGHRS and YFSETQ. CDR3 DNA sequence: TGCGCCAGCAGCTGGCAGGGTGGTTCGGACACTGAAGCTTTCTTT. Its translation: CASSWQGGSDTEAFF.

This clonotype turned up a few times. V and J are TRBV24-1 and TRBJ2-7, with 11 bases lining up with TRBD1. The CDR3 loop spans 14 amino acids. In germline, CDR1 is KGHDR, CDR2 SFDVKD. The trim removed 3 bases at V and 8 bases at J, leaving 5 bases unmatched. The CDR3 reads CATSDGGQGGKQYF. The CDR3 DNA reads TGTGCCACCAGTGATGGGGGACAGGGGGGTAAGCAGTACTTC.

This clonotype was detected a few times. The chain uses TRBV12-5 and TRBJ2-2, with D unclear. Trimming shortened V by 0 bases and J by 2 bases, and 1 base separated the two germline ends. The CDR3 has 13 residues. From germline, CDR1 is LGHNT and CDR2 FRNRAP. The chain's CDR3 is CASGLVNTGELFF. Written as DNA, the CDR3 is TGTGCTAGTGGTTTGGTAAACACCGGGGAGCTGTTTTTT.

This clonotype was detected ten times or more. The chain is built from TRBV10-2 and TRBJ1-1, with D unclear. CDR1 WSHSY and CDR2 SAAADI come from the germline V gene. V dropped 8 bases and J dropped 2 bases, with 9 bases sitting between them. This CDR3 spans 12 amino acids. The chain's CDR3 is CASFRANTEAFF. CDR3 nucleotide sequence: TGCGCCAGCTTCCGGGCCAACACTGAAGCTTTCTTT.

The rearrangement links TRBV11-2 to TRBJ2-7; 10 bases map to TRBD1. V dropped 3 bases and J dropped 5; count of bases not matched to a gene: 10. Germline V gene data show CDR1 as SGHAT and CDR2 as FQNNGV. This CDR3 has 16 amino acids. The CDR3 DNA reads TGTGCCAGCAGCTTTTCGACCGGGACAGGGGTCGACGAGCAGTACTTC. It specifies CASSFSTGTGVDEQYF.

The genes are TRBV6-2 or TRBV6-3 and TRBJ2-5; D is possibly TRBD1 or TRBD2 (5 bases each). The CDR3 extends over 15 amino acids. Per germline, CDR1 MNHEY and CDR2 SVGEGT. Between the trimmed V and J ends, which lost 7 bases and 5 bases, there was a span of 20 bases. The CDR3 region is CASIDAGRVEETQYF. In nucleotides, the CDR3 is TGTGCCAGCATCGACGCGGGCAGGGTCGAGGAGACCCAGTACTTC.

The gene calls are TRBV5-1 and TRBJ2-5, with D tentatively TRBD1 or TRBD2 (5 bases each). The V and J ends lost 0 bases and 1 base respectively, with 16 bases between them. The CDR3 is made up of 17 amino acids. Germline CDR1 and CDR2: SGHRS and YFSETQ. CDR3 region: CASSLAAGGGLQETQYF. CDR3 DNA sequence: TGCGCCAGCAGCTTGGCCGCTGGGGGTGGCCTCCAAGAGACCCAGTACTTC.

The V and J genes are TRBV4-3 and TRBJ2-1; 11 nucleotides align to TRBD2. Germline V gene lookup returns CDR1 LGHNA and CDR2 YSLEER. The J segment lost 0 bases and the V segment lost 2 bases, leaving 6 bases of the junction unmatched. The CDR3 spans 18 residues. The DNA of the CDR3 is TGCGCCAGCAGCCAACATTTAGCGGGAGGGGCCTCCTACAATGAGCAGTTCTTC. Amino acids: CASSQHLAGGASYNEQFF.

This clonotype was seen only a few times. The chain uses TRBV10-3 and TRBJ1-5, with D possibly matching TRBD1 (5 bases). From germline, CDR1 is ENHRY and CDR2 SYGVKD. The CDR3 is made up of 13 amino acids. Deletions cut 4 bases from V and 6 bases from J, with 10 bases between. This CDR3 is CAISAGKGQPQHF. The CDR3 coding sequence is TGTGCCATCAGTGCAGGGAAGGGTCAGCCCCAGCATTTT.

To note about this clonotype: One junction end disagrees with the germline gene, perhaps due to a read error. The chain is built from TRBV18 and TRBJ2-7; 7 nucleotides agree with TRBD1. The CDR3 contains 14 residues. CDR1 KGHSH and CDR2 LQKENI come from the germline V gene. CDR3 sequence (DNA): TGCGCCAGCAGCCCCCGGGACAGCCCCTACGAGCAGTACTTC. Encoded protein: CASSPRDSPYEQYF.

The chain uses TRBV7-8 and TRBJ2-3, with TRBD1 matching 7 bases. CDR1 is SGHVS, CDR2 FQNEAQ, per germline. This CDR3 is built from 16 residues. After removal of 2 bases from V and 0 bases from J, the junction contained 5 bases not matched to a gene. CDR3 DNA: TGTGCCAGCAGCTTACGACAGGGAGCTAGCACAGATACGCAGTATTTT. Translating it yields CASSLRQGASTDTQYF.

The V call is TRBV7-2, the J call TRBJ2-2; D possibly corresponds to TRBD1 (5 bases). V lost 1 base and J lost 3, with 12 bases in between. This CDR3 is 16 amino acids long. CDR1 and CDR2 (germline): SGHTA, FQGNSA. This chain's CDR3 is CASSLVKTDYTGELFF. CDR3 DNA sequence: TGTGCCAGCAGCTTAGTGAAGACAGACTACACCGGGGAGCTGTTTTTT.

This clonotype occurred a few times. V gene TRBV18 combines with J gene TRBJ1-4; TRBD1 matches at 7 bases. In germline, CDR1 is KGHSH, CDR2 LQKENI. The CDR3 is 16 amino acids. Trimming at V came to 4 bases and at J to 7 bases, leaving 12 bases not matched to a gene. As DNA, the CDR3 is TGTGCCAGCTCACAAAATGGACAGGCATCAGGTGAAAAACTGTTTTTT. It yields the protein CASSQNGQASGEKLFF.

This clonotype has a handful of counts. This chain uses TRBV12-3 or TRBV12-4 with TRBJ2-2, with D possibly matching TRBD1 (6 bases). CDR3 size: 15 residues. Trimming cost V 4 bases and J 0 bases, with 9 bases left between them. In DNA, the CDR3 is TGTGCCAGCAGTTCACACAGGGCGAACACCGGGGAGCTGTTTTTT. Encoded protein: CASSSHRANTGELFF.

Turning to this clonotype: A much larger clonotype is one base distant, so this may be a read error. This chain joins TRBV12-3 or TRBV12-4 and TRBJ2-1; D gene unclear. CDR3 size: 14 residues. CDR3 residues: CVSSLKVTDNEQFF. Here the CDR3 DNA reads TGTGTCAGCAGTTTGAAGGTTACCGACAATGAGCAGTTCTTC.

In its sample, this clonotype was seen a few times. The rearrangement uses TRBV20-1 and TRBJ2-5; D uncertain. V was shortened by 5 bases and J by 2 bases, with 12 bases between the two germline ends. The CDR3 length is 13 residues. Germline values: CDR1 DFQATT, CDR2 SNEGSKA (reference sequence). CDR3 protein: CSALRTVQETQYF. The CDR3 bases are TGCAGTGCTTTACGGACGGTTCAAGAGACCCAGTACTTC.

V is TRBV5-1 and J is TRBJ2-5; D is unclear. CDR1 is SGHRS and CDR2 is YFSETQ in the germline V gene. V lost 0 bases and J 1 base, leaving 13 bases between the germline ends. CDR3 size: 16 residues. This CDR3 reads CASSLGPLGVQETQYF. In DNA, the CDR3 is TGCGCCAGCAGCTTGGGCCCCCTGGGCGTCCAAGAGACCCAGTACTTC.

This clonotype has just a few counts. The J gene is TRBJ2-5, the V gene TRBV27; weak D call: TRBD2 (6 bases). Germline assignment: CDR1 MNHEY and CDR2 SMNVEV (reference sequence). The CDR3 is 13 amino acids. The V end was cut by 0 bases, the J end by 10 bases, with 12 bases between. The CDR3 loop reads CASSLSDSSVQYF. The CDR3, as DNA: TGTGCCAGCAGTTTATCGGACTCTAGCGTCCAGTACTTC.

The chain links TRBV5-1 to TRBJ1-1, with no clear D. Per germline, CDR1 SGHRS and CDR2 YFSETQ. Between the trimmed V and J ends, which lost 0 bases and 4 bases, there was a span of 13 bases. The CDR3 is 15 amino acids. CDR3 in DNA: TGCGCCAGCAGCTTGGCGGAGGGTATGGGCACTGAAGCTTTCTTT. It translates to CASSLAEGMGTEAFF.

J is TRBJ2-2 and V is TRBV5-5, with D uncertain. Trimming cost V 1 base and J 2 bases, with 9 bases left between them. CDR3 length: 15 amino acids. Germline V gene sequence: CDR1 SGHKS, CDR2 YYEKEE (reference sequence). The CDR3 sequence: CASSLRHSNTGELFF. The CDR3 DNA sequence: TGTGCCAGCAGCTTGCGGCACTCTAACACCGGGGAGCTGTTTTTT.

This clonotype was counted only a few times. V and J are TRBV27 and TRBJ2-3; 8 nucleotides line up with TRBD2. Germline CDR1 reads MNHEY; CDR2 reads SMNVEV (reference sequence). This CDR3 is 12 amino acids long. J gave up 14 bases and V 6 bases, and 10 bases lay outside the gene matches. Here the CDR3 DNA reads TGTGCCAGCAGCCTCCCGGGACTAGATACGTATTTT. This sequence encodes CASSLPGLDTYF.

The rearrangement uses TRBV12-3 or TRBV12-4 and TRBJ1-3; D unclear. CDR3 length: 17 amino acids. The V end was cut by 9 bases, the J end by 1 base, with 22 bases between. CDR3 nucleotide sequence: TGTGCCAGTCGAACAAACGCTGGGCCGGGTTCTGGAAACACCATATATTTT. Protein sequence: CASRTNAGPGSGNTIYF.

The chain uses TRBV4-1 and TRBJ2-3, with D maybe TRBD2 (5 bases). The CDR3 is 16 amino acids. The V end was cut by 3 bases, the J end by 2 bases, with 15 bases between. Looked up from germline, CDR1 is MGHRA and CDR2 is YSYEKL. CDR3 region: CASSHGVAPLTDTQYF. CDR3 DNA sequence: TGCGCCAGCAGCCACGGGGTCGCACCCCTCACAGATACGCAGTATTTT.

This clonotype occurred a few times. The CDR3 sequence: CASSLAAGGLDIQYF. The CDR3 DNA follows: TGTGCCAGCAGTTTAGCTGCGGGAGGCCTGGACATTCAGTACTTC. The chain employs TRBV12-3 or TRBV12-4 and TRBJ2-4; 8 bases map to TRBD2. The CDR3 runs to 15 residues. V was clipped by 0 bases and J by 8 bases; unmatched bases: 6.

Many counts were recorded for this clonotype. The chain combines TRBV3-1 with TRBJ2-1, with TRBD2 matching over 10 bases. Trimming removed 1 base from V and 6 bases from J; junction bases left unmatched: 3. The CDR3 spans 15 residues. Germline CDR1 is LGHDT and CDR2 is YNNKEL (reference sequence). This CDR3 is CASSQGLAGVNEQFF. The CDR3 DNA follows: TGTGCCAGCAGCCAAGGGCTAGCGGGAGTCAATGAGCAGTTCTTC.

This sequence joins TRBV12-3 or TRBV12-4 and TRBJ2-3; 9 bases are shared with TRBD2. This CDR3 spans 16 amino acids. J lost 5 bases, V lost 3 bases, and 9 bases had no gene match. This chain's CDR3 is CASSFGRGGRGDTQYF. CDR3 nucleotides: TGTGCCAGCAGTTTTGGGCGGGGGGGCCGAGGAGATACGCAGTATTTT.

The chain links TRBV29-1 to TRBJ1-1; 11 positions match TRBD1. Per germline, CDR1 SQVTM and CDR2 ANQGSEA. The CDR3 contains 16 residues. V shed 3 bases and J 0 bases; nucleotides not matched to a gene: 6. Here the CDR3 reads CSVDIRGQGVNTEAFF. CDR3 DNA sequence: TGCAGCGTTGACATTCGGGGACAGGGGGTGAACACTGAAGCTTTCTTT.

The rearrangement links TRBV6-5 to TRBJ2-2, with D possibly TRBD1 on 6 matching bases. The V gene's germline CDR1 is MNHEY and CDR2 SVGAGI. This CDR3 has 16 amino acids. The V end lost 3 bases, the J end lost 3 bases, and 14 bases lay between the germline ends. CDR3: CASSYMSGADTGELFF. The CDR3 DNA sequence: TGTGCCAGCAGTTATATGTCAGGGGCCGACACCGGGGAGCTGTTTTTT.